The rows below give T cell receptor beta chains drawn from one sample of a study of cytomegalovirus exposure and HLA in healthy donors. The protocol was immunoSEQ multiplex PCR, while the TCRdb copy is restricted to in-frame clones and leaves out a portion. Here the sample spans 100,000 to 150,000 clones, 70% to 85% being singletons. Specimen: PBMCs. Every receptor here comes from a woman between 45 and 65 years old in good health and CMV-seronegative. CDR3s include the opening cysteine and the closing phenylalanine or tryptophan. The D gene is left open where the match is weak. Expanded clones are given a class, and other clones once, few, many or no size at all.

V	D	size	J	CDR3	DNA
TRBV28	.	.	TRBJ2-5	CASSSSEFSPETQYF	TGTGCCAGCAGTAGTAGTGAGTTTAGCCCAGAGACCCAGTACTTC
TRBV6-5	.	.	TRBJ1-1	CASSRPQGWAFF	TGTGCCAGCAGCCGGCCCCAGGGTTGGGCTTTCTTT
TRBV7-3	TRBD2	.	TRBJ2-3	CASSSSGTSGSLRTDTQYF	TGTGCCAGCAGCTCTTCCGGGACTAGCGGGAGTTTACGGACAGATACGCAGTATTTT
TRBV4-1	.	.	TRBJ2-3	CASSQVNERDTQYF	TGCGCCAGCAGCCAAGTAAATGAGAGAGATACGCAGTATTTT
TRBV4-1	TRBD1	.	TRBJ1-1	CASSPTGGGHTEAFF	TGCGCCAGCAGCCCGACAGGGGGAGGGCACACTGAAGCTTTCTTT
TRBV27	TRBD2	.	TRBJ2-3	CASSGLASYTDTQYF	TGTGCCAGCAGTGGACTAGCGTCTTACACAGATACGCAGTATTTT
TRBV10-3	TRBD2	.	TRBJ2-7	CAISESGLAGGTYEQYF	TGTGCCATCAGTGAGTCGGGACTAGCGGGAGGGACCTACGAGCAGTACTTC
TRBV5-6	.	.	TRBJ2-7	CASSVGLWDTTYEQYF	TGTGCCAGCAGCGTGGGGCTCTGGGACACCACCTACGAGCAGTACTTC
TRBV6-5	TRBD1	.	TRBJ2-7	CASTSSDRGRNEQYF	TGTGCCAGCACCTCGTCGGACAGGGGGCGGAACGAGCAGTACTTC
TRBV19	.	.	TRBJ2-5	CASSRGLETQYF	TGTGCCAGTAGTAGGGGGCTAGAGACCCAGTACTTC
TRBV30	.	.	TRBJ1-1	CAWKSNTEAFF	TGTGCCTGGAAGAGTAACACTGAAGCTTTCTTT
TRBV6-1	.	.	TRBJ2-1	CASSEPPSSYNEQFF	TGTGCCAGCAGTGAACCCCCGAGCTCCTACAATGAGCAGTTCTTC
TRBV6-5	.	.	TRBJ2-7	CASSPGAVEQYF	TGTGCCAGCAGCCCCGGAGCGGTCGAGCAGTACTTC
TRBV4-2	.	.	TRBJ1-2	CASSQELGGALGYTF	TGTGCCAGCAGCCAAGAGTTGGGGGGGGCGTTAGGCTACACCTTC
TRBV28	TRBD1	once	TRBJ2-7	CASRWEWDREYEQYF	TGTGCCAGCAGATGGGAATGGGACAGGGAATACGAGCAGTACTTC
TRBV4-3	TRBD1	.	TRBJ1-1	CASSHLQGTEAFF	TGCGCCAGCAGCCACCTACAGGGGACTGAAGCTTTCTTT
TRBV7-8	.	few	TRBJ2-7	CASSGYRDMTYEQYF	TGTGCCAGCAGCGGGTACCGGGACATGACCTACGAGCAGTACTTC
TRBV19	.	.	TRBJ1-5	CASSPGNNQPQHF	TGTGCCAGTAGTCCGGGGAACAATCAGCCCCAGCATTTT
TRBV19	.	.	TRBJ2-7	CASSPDRNSYEQYF	TGTGCCAGTAGTCCGGACAGAAACTCCTACGAGCAGTACTTC
TRBV6-4	TRBD2	.	TRBJ2-3	CASSWTRDTDTQYF	TGTGCCAGCAGTTGGACTAGGGACACAGATACGCAGTATTTT
TRBV6-6	.	.	TRBJ2-5	CASTPPGRETQYF	TGTGCCAGCACCCCGCCAGGCCGCGAGACCCAGTACTTC
TRBV6-4	.	few	TRBJ2-1	CASSANGGDDEQFF	TGTGCCAGCAGTGCCAACGGAGGCGACGATGAGCAGTTCTTC
TRBV4-3	TRBD1	.	TRBJ2-7	CASSQGQGGEEQYF	TGCGCCAGCAGCCAAGGGCAAGGGGGCGAGGAGCAGTACTTC
TRBV6-6	.	.	TRBJ1-1	CASTRQNTEAFF	TGTGCCAGCACCAGACAGAACACTGAAGCTTTCTTT
TRBV5-1	.	.	TRBJ2-3	CASSPPKSSDTQYF	TGCGCCAGCAGCCCCCCGAAGAGCTCAGATACGCAGTATTTT